This entry lists 30 T cell receptor beta chains sequenced from one sample in a study of blood T cell repertoires in COVID-19. Assay used: immunoSEQ multiplex PCR; TCRdb lists only in-frame clones, some missing. Here the sample spans some 150,000 clones, roughly 87% being singletons. The specimen sequenced was peripheral blood. The origin of the receptors is a woman in her 50s with acute or convalescent COVID-19.

This sequence joins TRBV24-1 and TRBJ1-1; 10 bases line up with TRBD1. V dropped 0 bases and J dropped 4; count of bases not matched to a gene: 4. This CDR3 is built from 16 residues. Germline CDR1 KGHDR, CDR2 SFDVKD. The CDR3, as DNA: TGTGCCACCAGTGATTTGAATGGGACAGGGGTCACTGAAGCTTTCTTT. It yields the protein CATSDLNGTGVTEAFF.

The rearrangement joins TRBV6-5 to TRBJ2-1, with 9 bases that match TRBD2. J lost 3 bases, V lost 5 bases, and 5 bases had no gene match. The CDR3 spans 15 residues. Germline values: CDR1 MNHEY, CDR2 SVGAGI. The CDR3 region is CASSLSGSYYNEQFF. Written as DNA, the CDR3 is TGTGCCAGCAGTCTTAGCGGGAGTTACTACAATGAGCAGTTCTTC.

This chain links TRBV6-6 with TRBJ1-1, with 8 bases identical to TRBD1. J lost 4 bases, V lost 5 bases, and 6 bases had no gene match. The CDR3 is made up of 14 amino acids. The V gene's germline CDR1 is MNHNY and CDR2 SVGAGI (reference sequence). This CDR3 is CASSVQGESTEAFF. The CDR3 nucleotides are TGTGCCAGCAGTGTACAGGGGGAGAGCACTGAAGCTTTCTTT.

This rearrangement joins TRBV30 to TRBJ1-2; D is unclear. V was cut by 1 base and J by 6 bases, with 9 bases left in between. The CDR3 runs 12 residues. CDR1 and CDR2 (germline): GTSNPN, SVGIG (reference sequence). CDR3 loop: CAWSDREHGYTF. Here the CDR3 DNA reads TGTGCCTGGAGTGACAGAGAACATGGCTACACCTTC. The full variable domain, in which reference TRBV30 and TRBJ1-2 provide the parts outside the CDR3, is SQTIHQWPATLVQPVGSPLSLECTVEGTSNPNLYWYRQAAGRGLQLLFYSVGIGQISSEVPQNLSASRPQDRQFILSSKKLLLSDSGFYLCAWSDREHGYTFGSGTRLTVV.

The V call is TRBV24-1, the J call TRBJ2-2, with 10 positions matching TRBD1. The CDR3 loop spans 20 amino acids. Germline CDR1 reads KGHDR; CDR2 reads SFDVKD. V was pared by 9 bases and J by 1 base, with 19 bases of the junction left unmatched. CDR3 bases: TGTGCCACCGGATCCCAGACTATTGACAGGGGGCCATGGAACACCGGGGAGCTGTTTTTT. Protein product: CATGSQTIDRGPWNTGELFF.

This chain connects TRBV6-1 to TRBJ1-2; TRBD1 agrees at 7 bases. CDR1 and CDR2 from the germline V gene are MNHNS and SASEGT. With 0 bases clipped from V and 4 bases from J, the junction kept 2 bases outside the gene matches. CDR3 length equals 14 residues. CDR3 loop: CASSEAHRGYGYTF. In DNA, the CDR3 is TGTGCCAGCAGTGAAGCGCACAGGGGCTATGGCTACACCTTC.

V usage is TRBV11-3 and J usage is TRBJ1-1; the D gene is possibly TRBD1 (6 bases). The CDR3 is 13 residues long. CDR1 is SGHNT, CDR2 YENEEA, per germline. Trimming stripped 5 bases from V and 1 base from J, with 8 bases between. The chain's CDR3 is CASSKQGNTEAFF. The CDR3 nucleotides are TGTGCCAGCAGCAAACAGGGGAACACTGAAGCTTTCTTT.

The genes are TRBV6-4 and TRBJ2-2, with D possibly being TRBD1 (5 bases). In germline, CDR1 is MRHNA, CDR2 SNTAGT. This CDR3 is built from 17 residues. V was trimmed by 0 bases and J by 1 base, leaving 12 bases between them. In DNA form, the CDR3 reads TGTGCCAGCAGTGACTCGAGCCGCCAGGGGAACACCGGGGAGCTGTTTTTT. As protein: CASSDSSRQGNTGELFF.

The J gene is TRBJ1-5, the V gene TRBV19; TRBD1 matches at 8 bases. The CDR3 extends over 16 amino acids. V was clipped by 2 bases and J by 5 bases; unmatched bases: 8. Germline lookup yields CDR1 LNHDA and CDR2 SQIVND (reference sequence). The CDR3 reads CASSIRGRGQDQPQHF. CDR3 DNA sequence: TGTGCCAGTAGTATACGAGGCAGGGGGCAGGATCAGCCCCAGCATTTT.

The chain couples TRBV10-3 to TRBJ2-3; 7 nucleotides agree with TRBD1. This CDR3 comprises 15 residues. V lost 10 bases to trimming and J lost 1 base; unmatched junction nucleotides: 11. Germline-derived CDR1 and CDR2 are ENHRY and SYGVKD. CDR3 DNA: TGTGCCACCCAGGGGGTGGGGGAAGGCACAGATACGCAGTATTTT. Residues: CATQGVGEGTDTQYF.

The rearrangement links TRBV19 to TRBJ2-7; 8 bases line up with TRBD1. CDR1 LNHDA and CDR2 SQIVND come from the germline V gene (reference sequence). The CDR3 totals 14 residues. The ends lost 6 bases at V and 2 bases at J; junction bases unmatched: 6. The CDR3 spells CASRGTGLTYEQYF. For the CDR3, the DNA is TGTGCCAGTAGGGGGACAGGTCTGACCTACGAGCAGTACTTC.

The V gene is TRBV7-7, the J gene TRBJ2-3; no definite D call. The CDR3 has 14 amino acids. Germline-derived CDR1 and CDR2 are SSHAT and FNYEAQ (reference sequence). The germline V and J ends were trimmed by 1 base and 4 bases, with 9 bases remaining between them. CDR3 DNA sequence: TGTGCCAGCAGCTTAGGGTTAGATGCAGATACGCAGTATTTT. Translated: CASSLGLDADTQYF.

J is TRBJ1-3 and V is TRBV11-3, with D unresolved. CDR1 SGHNT and CDR2 YENEEA come from the germline V gene. The CDR3 has 13 residues. V was trimmed by 0 bases and J by 8 bases, leaving 8 bases between them. The CDR3 nucleotides read TGTGCCAGCAGCTTAGATCCGAGGGACACCATATATTTT. As protein: CASSLDPRDTIYF.

The V gene is TRBV18, the J gene TRBJ1-2, with D hard to call. The CDR3 totals 11 residues. Germline V gives CDR1 KGHSH, CDR2 LQKENI. V lost 3 bases to trimming and J lost 8 bases, with 7 bases between them. CDR3 nucleotides: TGTGCCAGCTCACCGGACTCGGGCTACACCTTC. This sequence encodes CASSPDSGYTF. Full variable domain (rest looked up from reference TRBV18 and TRBJ1-2): NAGVMQNPRHLVRRRGQEARLRCSPMKGHSHVYWYRQLPEEGLKFMVYLQKENIIDESGMPKERFSAEFPKEGPSILRIQQVVRGDSAAYFCASSPDSGYTFGSGTRLTVV.

The CDR3 nucleotides are TGCAGCGTCCCAAGGGTTCAGGGGGGAAACACCATATATTTT. As protein: CSVPRVQGGNTIYF. The chain employs TRBV29-1 and TRBJ1-3; a weak D match, TRBD1 (6 bases). Germline V gene data show CDR1 as SQVTM and CDR2 as ANQGSEA. This CDR3 has 14 amino acids. Trimming stripped 6 bases from V and 4 bases from J, with 16 bases between. Filled out from reference TRBV29-1 and TRBJ1-3, the complete variable domain reads SAVISQKPSRDICQRGTSLTIQCQVDSQVTMMFWYRQQPGQSLTLIATANQGSEATYESGFVIDKFPISRPNLTFSTLTVSNMSPEDSSIYLCSVPRVQGGNTIYFGEGSWLTVV.

The J gene is TRBJ2-7, the V gene TRBV15; D may be TRBD1 (6 bases). The CDR3 totals 14 residues. The V gene's germline CDR1 is LNHNV and CDR2 YYDKDF (reference sequence). V was pared by 0 bases and J by 5 bases, with 11 bases between. The CDR3 reads CATSRDLGHHEQYF. CDR3 sequence (DNA): TGTGCCACCAGCAGAGATCTGGGACACCACGAGCAGTACTTC. Supplemented by reference TRBV15 and TRBJ2-7, the full variable domain reads DAMVIQNPRYQVTQFGKPVTLSCSQTLNHNVMYWYQQKSSQAPKLLFHYYDKDFNNEADTPDNFQSRRPNTSFCFLDIRSPGLGDTAMYLCATSRDLGHHEQYFGPGTRLTVT.

The rearrangement links TRBV12-3 or TRBV12-4 to TRBJ2-5; D remains ambiguous. The CDR3 runs 11 residues. V was pared by 5 bases and J by 2 bases, with 3 bases between. The CDR3 spells CASSPQETQYF. The DNA of the CDR3 is TGTGCCAGCAGTCCACAAGAGACCCAGTACTTC.

The chain employs TRBV6-5 and TRBJ1-2, with D possibly TRBD1 on 5 matching bases. There are 13 residues in the CDR3. Germline assignment: CDR1 MNHEY and CDR2 SVGAGI. V was pared by 6 bases and J by 1 base, with 9 bases between. CDR3 sequence (DNA): TGTGCCAGCAGGCCGACAGTTAACTATGGCTACACCTTC. This encodes CASRPTVNYGYTF.

V gene TRBV12-3 or TRBV12-4 combines with J gene TRBJ1-5; D might be TRBD1 (6 bases). The CDR3 runs to 13 residues. The V end lost 2 bases, the J end lost 6 bases, and 8 bases lay between the germline ends. The CDR3 region is CASSLRRGQPQHF. The CDR3 DNA is TGTGCCAGCAGTTTACGCAGGGGTCAGCCCCAGCATTTT.

This sequence joins TRBV10-2 and TRBJ1-1, with D perhaps TRBD1 (5 bases). Trimming pared 8 bases from V and 0 bases from J, leaving 10 bases between. Germline V lookup: CDR1 WSHSY, CDR2 SAAADI. The CDR3 loop spans 13 amino acids. This CDR3 is CASGRGMNTEAFF. The CDR3 coding sequence is TGCGCCAGCGGAAGGGGAATGAACACTGAAGCTTTCTTT.

As regards this clone: One junction end disagrees with the germline gene, perhaps due to a read error. The chain recombines TRBV6-5 with TRBJ2-1; 7 positions match TRBD1. The length of the CDR3 is 14 residues. Germline V lookup: CDR1 MNHEY, CDR2 SVGAGI. CDR3: CASRRGHVYKEQFF. Here the CDR3 DNA reads TGTGCCAGCAGGAGGGGGCACGTCTACAAAGAGCAGTTCTTC.

This rearrangement joins TRBV19 to TRBJ1-5; D is perhaps TRBD1 (5 bases). Germline loops: CDR1 LNHDA, CDR2 SQIVND (reference sequence). Trimming stripped 6 bases from V and 5 bases from J, with 17 bases between. The CDR3 has 15 amino acids. The CDR3 DNA is TGTGCCAGTAGGCCGGTCGACAGAGAGGATCAGCCCCAGCATTTT. Protein sequence: CASRPVDREDQPQHF.

V usage is TRBV4-1 and J usage is TRBJ1-3; 7 nucleotides agree with TRBD1. J lost 4 bases, V lost 1 base, and 10 bases had no gene match. The CDR3 totals 17 residues. Germline V gene sequence: CDR1 MGHRA, CDR2 YSYEKL. The CDR3 sequence: CASSQGRQGLAGNTIYF. As DNA, the CDR3 is TGCGCCAGCAGCCAAGGCCGACAGGGATTGGCCGGAAACACCATATATTTT.

V and J are TRBV7-3 and TRBJ1-2, with TRBD1 identical over 7 bases. Germline-derived CDR1 and CDR2 are SGHTA and FQGTGA. J gave up 2 bases and V 5 bases, and 5 bases lay outside the gene matches. This CDR3 spans 14 amino acids. CDR3 region: CASSRQGQNYGYTF. The CDR3 DNA follows: TGTGCCAGCAGCCGCCAGGGACAGAACTATGGCTACACCTTC.

In nucleotides, the CDR3 is TGTGCCAGCAGCAGTCTTCCGGGACAGGGGATAACTGAAGCTTTCTTT. Translating it yields CASSSLPGQGITEAFF. The chain recombines TRBV5-4 with TRBJ1-1, with TRBD1 matching over 10 bases. CDR3 length equals 16 residues. Germline CDR1 reads SGHNT; CDR2 reads YYREEE (reference sequence). Germline trimming cut 4 bases from V and 5 bases from J; bases unmatched to any gene: 11. Together with reference TRBV5-4 and TRBJ1-1, the CDR3 gives the full variable domain: ETGVTQSPTHLIKTRGQQVTLRCSSQSGHNTVSWYQQALGQGPQFIFQYYREEENGRGNFPPRFSGLQFPNYSSELNVNALELDDSALYLCASSSLPGQGITEAFFGQGTRLTVV.

The V gene is TRBV4-1, the J gene TRBJ2-1; TRBD2 agrees at 13 bases. The CDR3 length is 17 residues. The germline V gene encodes CDR1 MGHRA and CDR2 YSYEKL. After removal of 2 bases from V and 0 bases from J, the junction contained 1 base not matched to a gene. CDR3 sequence: CASSQRLAGGSYNEQFF. The CDR3 coding sequence is TGCGCCAGCAGCCAACGACTAGCGGGGGGCTCCTACAATGAGCAGTTCTTC.

This chain joins TRBV10-1 and TRBJ1-1, with unresolved D. CDR3 length: 13 amino acids. Trimming shortened V by 7 bases and J by 3 bases, and 12 bases separated the two germline ends. Germline V CDR1 and CDR2: WNHNN, SYGVQD (reference sequence). The CDR3 DNA is TGCGCCAGCACCCGGGAGGTCGACACTGAAGCTTTCTTT. Protein product: CASTREVDTEAFF.

The chain recombines TRBV5-1 with TRBJ2-2, with TRBD1 matching 7 bases. In germline, CDR1 is SGHRS, CDR2 YFSETQ. The junction had 10 bases not matched to a gene; V was cut back by 4 bases and J by 4 bases. The CDR3 has 16 residues. This chain's CDR3 is CASSPRTGPITGELFF. The CDR3 DNA follows: TGCGCCAGCAGCCCTCGGACAGGCCCGATCACCGGGGAGCTGTTTTTT.

The count of this clone is one. The V gene is TRBV5-5, the J gene TRBJ2-3; TRBD1 matches 9 bases. This CDR3 comprises 16 residues. Germline V gene sequence: CDR1 SGHKS, CDR2 YYEKEE (reference sequence). After removal of 3 bases from V and 3 bases from J, the junction contained 8 bases not matched to a gene. The CDR3 nucleotides are TGTGCCAGCAGCTCCGGGACAGGGTTACTTACAGATACGCAGTATTTT. Amino acids: CASSSGTGLLTDTQYF. Together with reference TRBV5-5 and TRBJ2-3, the CDR3 gives the full variable domain: DAGVTQSPTHLIKTRGQQVTLRCSPISGHKSVSWYQQVLGQGPQFIFQYYEKEERGRGNFPDRFSARQFPNYSSELNVNALLLGDSALYLCASSSGTGLLTDTQYFGPGTRLTVL.

This clone has just one count. The CDR3 nucleotides are TGTGCCAGTACTTGGGGGCCGACTAACTATGGCTACACCTTC. Translating gives CASTWGPTNYGYTF. The chain employs TRBV19 and TRBJ1-2; D is possibly TRBD1 (6 bases). CDR3 length: 14 residues. Trimming cost V 7 bases and J 0 bases, with 12 bases left between them. The germline V gene has CDR1 LNHDA and CDR2 SQIVND (reference sequence).